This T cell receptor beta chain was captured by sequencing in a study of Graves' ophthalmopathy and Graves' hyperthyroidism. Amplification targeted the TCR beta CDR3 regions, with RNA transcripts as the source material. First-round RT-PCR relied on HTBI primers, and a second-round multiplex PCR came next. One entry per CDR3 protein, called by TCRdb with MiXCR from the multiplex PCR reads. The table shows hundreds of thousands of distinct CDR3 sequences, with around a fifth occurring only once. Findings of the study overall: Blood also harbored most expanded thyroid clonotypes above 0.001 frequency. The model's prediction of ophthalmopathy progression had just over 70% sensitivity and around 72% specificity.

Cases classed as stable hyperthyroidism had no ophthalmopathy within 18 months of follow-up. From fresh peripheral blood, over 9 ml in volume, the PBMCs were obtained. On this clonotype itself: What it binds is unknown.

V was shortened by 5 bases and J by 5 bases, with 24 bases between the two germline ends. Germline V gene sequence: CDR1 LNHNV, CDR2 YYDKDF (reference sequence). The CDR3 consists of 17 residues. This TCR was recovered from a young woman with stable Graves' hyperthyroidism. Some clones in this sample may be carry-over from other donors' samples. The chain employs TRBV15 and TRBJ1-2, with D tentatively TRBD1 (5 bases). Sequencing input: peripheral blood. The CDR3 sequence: CATSGGTGTGQNYGYTF. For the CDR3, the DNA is TGTGCCACCAGCGGAGGGACCGGGACGGGGCAAAATTATGGCTACACCTTC.